These T cell receptor beta chains were read from a single sample in a study of T cell responses to AZD1222 COVID-19 vaccine. Assay: immunoSEQ multiplex PCR; the TCRdb copy retains only in-frame clones and omits some. The sample consists of 150,000 or so clones, almost 95% of them appearing once. The specimen comprised peripheral blood, sampled 28 days after the second AZD1222 dose. These receptors came from an adult who received the AZD1222 COVID-19 vaccine. Each CDR3 is given without its conserved first and last residue. A D gene is named only where the DNA matches it firmly.

D: -; J: TRBJ1-1; V: TRBV29-1; CDR3: SVSGLNTEAF
D: TRBD1; J: TRBJ1-3; V: TRBV27; CDR3: AENRGLRNTIY
D: -; J: TRBJ1-1; V: TRBV28; CDR3: AIVGGGVGKAF
D: TRBD1; J: TRBJ1-1; V: TRBV28; CDR3: ASSSTGLGTEAF
D: -; J: TRBJ1-1; V: TRBV5-4; CDR3: ASSQRGGQGKNTEAF
D: -; J: TRBJ1-6; V: TRBV4-2; CDR3: ASSQARPRDSPLH
D: TRBD2; J: TRBJ2-3; V: TRBV10-3; CDR3: AIGSSGLTDTQY
D: -; J: TRBJ2-1; V: TRBV7-9; CDR3: ASSSKGHHIDFSNEQF
D: TRBD1; J: TRBJ1-5; V: TRBV28; CDR3: ASSSPGQSGRGQPQH
D: -; J: TRBJ1-2; V: TRBV2; CDR3: ASSEALGGYT
D: TRBD2; J: TRBJ2-7; V: TRBV9; CDR3: ASSVGGSGRGYEQY
D: TRBD1; J: TRBJ1-1; V: TRBV5-1; CDR3: ASGQGANTEAF
D: -; J: TRBJ1-2; V: TRBV9; CDR3: ASSVVGREDGYT
D: TRBD1; J: TRBJ2-2; V: TRBV7-3; CDR3: ASSQTGGANTGELF
D: -; J: TRBJ2-1; V: TRBV19; CDR3: ASSIAGPPEEQF
D: -; J: TRBJ2-1; V: TRBV2; CDR3: ASRAGYNEQF
D: -; J: TRBJ1-3; V: TRBV30; CDR3: AWSVSLLTDSSGNTIY
D: -; J: TRBJ2-2; V: TRBV6-1; CDR3: ASSEALSGELF
D: TRBD1; J: TRBJ2-1; V: TRBV23-1; CDR3: ASSPGTGRDVSSYNEQF
D: TRBD1; J: TRBJ2-4; V: TRBV9; CDR3: ASSKGQGPKNIQY
D: TRBD2; J: TRBJ2-2; V: TRBV6-1; CDR3: ASSGLMGGRTGELF
D: TRBD2; J: TRBJ2-3; V: TRBV9; CDR3: ASSEPPHGRVTDTQY
D: TRBD2; J: TRBJ2-7; V: TRBV6-1; CDR3: ASSEAGGSSYEQY
D: -; J: TRBJ1-5; V: TRBV28; CDR3: ASRYQGWSNQPQH
D: -; J: TRBJ2-7; V: TRBV28; CDR3: ASSPQQPTPEQY
D: TRBD2; J: TRBJ2-2; V: TRBV28; CDR3: ASSGRTRSSGELF
D: -; J: TRBJ1-3; V: TRBV6-5; CDR3: ASTERNTIY
D: -; J: TRBJ1-1; V: TRBV29-1; CDR3: SVDGHDTEAF
D: TRBD2; J: TRBJ2-3; V: TRBV7-3; CDR3: ASSLKFTGLAGGPSSTDTQY
D: TRBD2; J: TRBJ2-2; V: TRBV7-9; CDR3: ASSTRGSGRANTGELF
D: -; J: TRBJ2-7; V: TRBV7-2; CDR3: ASSLDGLGGTYEQY
D: -; J: TRBJ1-1; V: TRBV7-3; CDR3: ASSTGSGTEAF
D: -; J: TRBJ2-7; V: TRBV19; CDR3: ASSISTATYEQY
D: -; J: TRBJ1-4; V: TRBV29-1; CDR3: SASGGANEKLF
D: -; J: TRBJ1-2; V: TRBV11-2; CDR3: ASSLDRAGGYT
D: -; J: TRBJ2-1; V: TRBV11-2; CDR3: ASSTEKRRNEQF
D: -; J: TRBJ1-1; V: TRBV3-1/TRBV3-2; CDR3: ASSQEWGPEAF
D: TRBD2; J: TRBJ2-7; V: TRBV5-1; CDR3: ASSPQTSGDEQY
D: TRBD2; J: TRBJ2-4; V: TRBV6-2/TRBV6-3; CDR3: ASSYVGLAVKNIQY
D: TRBD1; J: TRBJ2-7; V: TRBV28; CDR3: ASAWTGDYEQY
D: -; J: TRBJ1-1; V: TRBV3-1/TRBV3-2; CDR3: ASSQRGGTEAF
D: -; J: TRBJ1-1; V: TRBV29-1; CDR3: SGRIAVNTEAF
D: -; J: TRBJ1-4; V: TRBV4-2; CDR3: ASSQGGAVELF
D: TRBD2; J: TRBJ2-1; V: TRBV6-6; CDR3: ASSLGLAGLYNEQF
D: TRBD2; J: TRBJ2-3; V: TRBV6-5; CDR3: ASSSGLATDTQY
D: TRBD1; J: TRBJ2-7; V: TRBV7-2; CDR3: ASSLRTGGEYEQY
D: -; J: TRBJ2-2; V: TRBV4-3; CDR3: ASSQEYRGNTGELF
D: -; J: TRBJ1-2; V: TRBV28; CDR3: ASSSTIAGGYT
D: -; J: TRBJ1-5; V: TRBV6-5; CDR3: ASQEVGQPQH
D: -; J: TRBJ2-5; V: TRBV6-5; CDR3: ASSYSLHAETQY
D: -; J: TRBJ2-7; V: TRBV5-5; CDR3: ASSLASRMNYEQY
D: -; J: TRBJ1-2; V: TRBV27; CDR3: ASSLRGYYGYT
D: -; J: TRBJ2-7; V: TRBV4-2; CDR3: ASSQGAGGVAYEQY
D: -; J: TRBJ2-7; V: TRBV6-2/TRBV6-3; CDR3: ASSYSYSEQY
D: -; J: TRBJ1-5; V: TRBV4-1; CDR3: ASSQERAGGNQPQH
D: TRBD1; J: TRBJ1-2; V: TRBV28; CDR3: ASSVGQGLYGYT
D: -; J: TRBJ2-3; V: TRBV9; CDR3: AGKRDTFFVAQY
D: TRBD1; J: TRBJ2-5; V: TRBV28; CDR3: ASSLSRDRGIETQY
D: TRBD2; J: TRBJ2-1; V: TRBV5-1; CDR3: ASSSGTSGSIYNEQF